In its sample, the clone carrying this T cell receptor beta chain was seen a few times. Its antigen remains unidentified. Fresh peripheral blood (approximately 9.2 ml) yielded the PBMCs. The CDR3 has 13 residues. J lost 5 bases, V lost 2 bases, and 3 bases had no gene match. CDR1 and CDR2 (germline): SQVTM, ANQGSEA. This sample was included in a study of Graves' ophthalmopathy and Graves' hyperthyroidism. Regarding the study as a whole: Appearing in blood as well were most expanded thyroid clonotypes above 0.001 frequency.

Scientists amplified the TCR beta CDR3 regions from RNA transcripts. RT-PCR with HTBI primers came first, then second-round multiplex PCR. TCRdb re-called the multiplex PCR reads with MiXCR, one entry per CDR3 protein. The data contain 150,000 to 200,000 distinct CDR3 sequences, around 40% of them singletons. The TCR was taken from a man aged 25-40 years with Graves' ophthalmopathy. Sequencing input: peripheral blood. The J gene is TRBJ2-5, the V gene TRBV29-1; TRBD1 agrees at 9 bases. CDR3 in amino acids: CSVEWDRDETQYF. The CDR3 coding sequence is TGCAGCGTTGAATGGGACAGGGATGAGACCCAGTACTTC.